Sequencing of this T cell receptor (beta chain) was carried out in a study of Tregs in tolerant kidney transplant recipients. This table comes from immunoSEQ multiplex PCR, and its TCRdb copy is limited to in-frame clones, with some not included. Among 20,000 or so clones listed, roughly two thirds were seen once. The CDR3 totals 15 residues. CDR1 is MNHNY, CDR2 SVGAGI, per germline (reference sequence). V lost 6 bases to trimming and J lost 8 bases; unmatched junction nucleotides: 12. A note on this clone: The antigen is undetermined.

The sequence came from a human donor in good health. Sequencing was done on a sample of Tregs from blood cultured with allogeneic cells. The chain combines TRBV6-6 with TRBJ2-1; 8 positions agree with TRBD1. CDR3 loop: CASSTGTGIFDEQFF. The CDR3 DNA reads TGTGCCAGCAGCACCGGGACAGGTATTTTCGATGAGCAGTTCTTC.